The T cell receptor beta chain under discussion was sequenced for a study of beta chain features in type 1 diabetes. Study overall: Healthy donors and patients had similar age, gender and cell yields.

Findings of the study overall: Type 1 diabetes patients had TCRB CDR3s that were shorter (moderately but significantly so) in all four CD4+ subsets. PCR may have favored shorter templates equally in patients and controls.

TCRB transcripts that were expressed got sequenced, as all of the isolated RNA had been reverse transcribed. Average reads for naive, central memory and regulatory T cell samples were about 3.57 million. Repertoires were generated with immunoSEQ multiplex PCR, while TCRdb's copy carries only in-frame clones and drops some. The profile covers hundreds of thousands of clones, with roughly an eighth appearing a single time and under 0.02% taken by the ten largest. About this clone itself: Its antigen is undetermined.

The material sequenced was naive CD4+ T cells from blood. The TCR was taken from a man aged 25 to 40 with type 1 diabetes.

The CDR3 bases are TGTGCCAGCAGCTCTGGTACTGACAATGAGCAGTTCTTC. Its protein is CASSSGTDNEQFF. This chain connects TRBV9 to TRBJ2-1; D unclear. The CDR3 extends over 13 amino acids. Trimming removed 4 bases at V and 5 bases at J, with 10 bases between. Germline CDR1 SGDLS, CDR2 YYNGEE.